These 28 T cell receptor beta chains came from one sample sequenced in a study of blood T cell repertoires in COVID-19 (TCRdb year 2020). Preparation of the library involved the immunoSEQ multiplex PCR assay. The table comes from immuneACCESS by way of TCRdb, which keeps in-frame sequences with V and J called. Part of the clones is missing from these tables; in studies checked, under half for an unresolved V gene and the rest for unknown reasons. A total of about 83,000 clones appear in this sample, roughly 88% of them only once. The ten largest clones take up roughly 8% of the sample. The sequencing input was peripheral blood. These receptors were obtained from a man in his fifties or sixties with active COVID-19.

The V call is TRBV24-1, the J call TRBJ2-1; 7 bases are a match to TRBD2. Germline-derived CDR1 and CDR2 are KGHDR and SFDVKD. The CDR3 runs to 16 residues. The V gene end was trimmed by 9 bases and the J gene end by 0 bases; junction bases not matched to a gene: 10. CDR3 loop: CATGLSGGSSYNEQFF. CDR3 DNA sequence: TGTGCCACCGGTTTGAGTGGCGGGAGCTCCTACAATGAGCAGTTCTTC.

The rearrangement links TRBV24-1 to TRBJ1-2, with 8 bases fitting TRBD1. The CDR3 has 16 residues. With V trimmed by 2 bases and J by 4 bases, 8 bases remained unmatched. Germline CDR1 KGHDR, CDR2 SFDVKD. The CDR3 sequence: CATSDSTGQGSYGYTF. The DNA of the CDR3 is TGTGCCACCAGTGATTCCACTGGACAGGGTAGCTATGGCTACACCTTC.

V gene TRBV7-9 combines with J gene TRBJ2-1; 10 bases are a match to TRBD2. Germline assignment: CDR1 SEHNR and CDR2 FQNEAQ (reference sequence). The CDR3 consists of 15 residues. V shed 2 bases, J shed 3 bases, and the junction held 1 base outside the gene matches. The CDR3 DNA reads TGTGCCAGCAGCTTATTAGCGGGAGGCTACAATGAGCAGTTCTTC. This sequence encodes CASSLLAGGYNEQFF.

This clone was seen more than once but under ten times. J is TRBJ2-1 and V is TRBV5-1; TRBD2 matches at 12 bases. The length of the CDR3 is 14 residues. Germline assignment: CDR1 SGHRS and CDR2 YFSETQ. V shed 5 bases and J 7 bases; nucleotides not matched to a gene: 4. In nucleotides, the CDR3 is TGCGCCAGCAGAAGACTAGCGGGAGAAAATGAGCAGTTCTTC. Translated: CASRRLAGENEQFF.

This clone has more than one count but fewer than ten. The V call is TRBV18, the J call TRBJ1-5, with TRBD1 matching over 8 bases. The ends lost 0 bases at V and 6 bases at J; junction bases unmatched: 4. CDR3 length: 15 amino acids. Looked up from germline, CDR1 is KGHSH and CDR2 is LQKENI. CDR3: CASSPPTGVGQPQHF. The CDR3 nucleotides read TGTGCCAGCTCACCACCGACAGGGGTAGGTCAGCCCCAGCATTTT.

The rearrangement uses TRBV7-9 and TRBJ2-7; TRBD1 matches at 9 bases. CDR3 length: 17 amino acids. Germline V CDR1 and CDR2: SEHNR, FQNEAQ (reference sequence). V was pared by 5 bases and J by 4 bases, with 15 bases of the junction left unmatched. The CDR3 nucleotides are TGTGCCAGCAGCCCACGGGGACAGGGCTCCACAGGATACGAGCAGTACTTC. Its protein is CASSPRGQGSTGYEQYF.

This sequence joins TRBV7-3 and TRBJ1-1; D ambiguous. With 8 bases removed from V and 6 bases from J, the gap between germline ends came to 19 bases. Looked up from germline, CDR1 is SGHTA and CDR2 is FQGTGA. The CDR3 runs 14 residues. CDR3 in DNA: TGTGCCAGCGGTTCGGGGAGGTCCGCGGCTGAAGCTTTCTTT. Encoded protein: CASGSGRSAAEAFF. Using reference TRBV7-3 and TRBJ1-1 for the parts outside the CDR3, the full variable domain is GAGVSQTPSNKVTEKGKYVELRCDPISGHTALYWYRQSLGQGPEFLIYFQGTGAADDSGLPNDRFFAVRPEGSVSTLKIQRTERGDSAVYLCASGSGRSAAEAFFGQGTRLTVV.

The chain links TRBV10-2 to TRBJ1-4; D uncertain. CDR3 length: 12 residues. V lost 8 bases to trimming and J lost 4 bases, with 8 bases between them. Germline-derived CDR1 and CDR2 are WSHSY and SAAADI. In DNA form, the CDR3 reads TGCGCCAGCGCGGCAGTTAATGAAAAACTGTTTTTT. This translates into CASAAVNEKLFF.

This chain uses TRBV5-5 with TRBJ2-3; D unclear. The CDR3 loop spans 15 amino acids. With 0 bases removed from V and 4 bases from J, the gap between germline ends came to 12 bases. Germline lookup yields CDR1 SGHKS and CDR2 YYEKEE (reference sequence). The CDR3, as DNA: TGTGCCAGCAGCTTGGAGCCGGGTATGGCAGATACGCAGTATTTT. This gives the protein CASSLEPGMADTQYF.

This chain joins TRBV28 and TRBJ2-2, with TRBD2 identical over 11 bases. Germline-derived CDR1 and CDR2 are MDHEN and SYDVKM. J lost 5 bases, V lost 7 bases, and 3 bases had no gene match. CDR3 length equals 14 residues. The CDR3 DNA reads TGTGCCAGCACTGTAGCGGGGGGGACCGGGGAGCTGTTTTTT. It translates to CASTVAGGTGELFF.

V usage is TRBV14 and J usage is TRBJ1-1; D perhaps matches TRBD1 (6 bases). Looked up from germline, CDR1 is SGHDN and CDR2 is FVKESK. This CDR3 is built from 16 residues. The germline V and J ends were trimmed by 4 bases and 0 bases, with 15 bases remaining between them. The CDR3 reads CASSLLTGHLNTEAFF. CDR3 DNA: TGTGCCAGCAGCCTGCTCACGGGACACCTGAACACTGAAGCTTTCTTT.

Only one count was recorded for this clone. V and J are TRBV18 and TRBJ2-6; D is unresolved. Per the germline V gene, CDR1 is KGHSH and CDR2 is LQKENI. V lost 4 bases, J lost 4 bases, and 14 bases lay in between. The CDR3 is 16 residues long. CDR3 coding DNA: TGTGCCAGCTCACGATTCCCCAGGTCCGGGGCCAACGTCCTGACTTTC. Its protein product is CASSRFPRSGANVLTF. Full variable domain (remainder filled in from reference TRBV18 and TRBJ2-6): NAGVMQNPRHLVRRRGQEARLRCSPMKGHSHVYWYRQLPEEGLKFMVYLQKENIIDESGMPKERFSAEFPKEGPSILRIQQVVRGDSAAYFCASSRFPRSGANVLTFGAGSRLTVL.

In its sample, this clone was seen once. The rearrangement joins TRBV7-9 to TRBJ2-3, with 10 bases aligning to TRBD2. After removal of 0 bases from V and 5 bases from J, the junction contained 11 bases not matched to a gene. The CDR3 sequence is 18 residues long. The V gene's germline CDR1 is SEHNR and CDR2 FQNEAQ (reference sequence). CDR3: CASSLALAGAGFKDTQYF. The CDR3 DNA is TGTGCCAGCAGCTTAGCTCTAGCGGGGGCCGGATTCAAAGATACGCAGTATTTT.

This chain uses TRBV10-1 with TRBJ1-2; no definite D call. Germline assignment: CDR1 WNHNN and CDR2 SYGVQD (reference sequence). The CDR3 loop spans 12 amino acids. The V end lost 8 bases, the J end lost 4 bases, and 11 bases lay between the germline ends. The CDR3 coding sequence is TGCGCCAGCCCGCGGGGTGGCTATGGCTACACCTTC. It is translated as CASPRGGYGYTF.

This chain links TRBV6-5 with TRBJ2-1; the D gene is possibly TRBD2 (5 bases). Looked up from germline, CDR1 is MNHEY and CDR2 is SVGAGI. The CDR3 is 15 amino acids. Trimming took 8 bases from V and 0 from J, leaving 14 bases between them. The CDR3 protein is CASGQSLASYNEQFF. As DNA, the CDR3 is TGTGCCAGCGGGCAGAGTCTAGCCTCCTACAATGAGCAGTTCTTC.

As DNA, the CDR3 is TGTGCCAGCAGCTTAGATCATACAGACAACTATGGCTACACCTTC. It yields the protein CASSLDHTDNYGYTF. This rearrangement joins TRBV11-2 to TRBJ1-2; D not resolved. V was clipped by 0 bases and J by 2 bases, with 10 bases between them. The CDR3 is 15 residues long. The V gene's germline CDR1 is SGHAT and CDR2 FQNNGV.

This chain uses TRBV7-3 with TRBJ1-1; D unclear. Germline CDR1 reads SGHTA; CDR2 reads FQGTGA. There are 14 residues in the CDR3. V was pared by 3 bases and J by 2 bases, with 10 bases between. CDR3 protein: CASSFPGYNTEAFF. The CDR3 DNA is TGTGCCAGCAGCTTTCCAGGATACAACACTGAAGCTTTCTTT.

The chain uses TRBV3-1 (or the pseudogene TRBV3-2) and TRBJ1-3; 7 bases fit TRBD1. Germline values: CDR1 LGHDT, CDR2 YNNKEL (reference sequence). Germline trimming cut 4 bases from V and 3 bases from J; bases unmatched to any gene: 6. There are 15 residues in the CDR3. In DNA, the CDR3 is TGTGCCAGCAGCCCTTTTAACAGGGGTGGAAACACCATATATTTT. Residues: CASSPFNRGGNTIYF.

V gene TRBV5-4 combines with J gene TRBJ1-1; 9 nucleotides line up with TRBD1. The germline V gene encodes CDR1 SGHNT and CDR2 YYREEE (reference sequence). The V gene end was trimmed by 3 bases and the J gene end by 1 base; junction bases not matched to a gene: 4. CDR3 length: 15 amino acids. CDR3 nucleotides: TGTGCCAGCAGCTCCGGACAGGGGTGGAACACTGAAGCTTTCTTT. Its translation: CASSSGQGWNTEAFF.

For the CDR3, the DNA is TGTGCCAGCAGTTCCTTTTACGGAGGACCAAGTCATAATTCACCCCTCCACTTT. Amino acids: CASSSFYGGPSHNSPLHF. The chain links TRBV28 to TRBJ1-6; no clear D. This CDR3 contains 18 residues. Between the trimmed V and J ends, which lost 4 bases and 5 bases, there was a span of 21 bases. Germline loops: CDR1 MDHEN, CDR2 SYDVKM. The complete variable domain, with remaining parts taken from reference TRBV28 and TRBJ1-6, reads DVKVTQSSRYLVKRTGEKVFLECVQDMDHENMFWYRQDPGLGLRLIYFSYDVKMKEKGDIPEGYSVSREKKERFSLILESASTNQTSMYLCASSSFYGGPSHNSPLHFGNGTRLTVT.

The rearrangement links TRBV27 to TRBJ1-2; 8 bases agree with TRBD1. Per the germline V gene, CDR1 is MNHEY and CDR2 is SMNVEV (reference sequence). V shed 6 bases and J 5 bases; nucleotides not matched to a gene: 11. The CDR3 runs 15 residues. CDR3 loop: CASRPSSDRVYGYTF. The CDR3 DNA is TGTGCCAGCAGGCCAAGCTCGGACAGGGTTTATGGCTACACCTTC.

This clone showed up just once. This chain uses TRBV11-3 with TRBJ2-1, with D maybe TRBD2 (6 bases). The CDR3 runs to 13 residues. Germline CDR1 and CDR2: SGHNT and YENEEA. V lost 1 base to trimming and J lost 10 bases, with 11 bases between them. In nucleotides, the CDR3 is TGTGCCAGCAGCTTAGGGCTAGCGTACGAGCAGTTCTTC. Translation: CASSLGLAYEQFF.

The genes are TRBV11-1 and TRBJ1-3; 8 nucleotides align to TRBD1. The CDR3 has 15 amino acids. Per the germline V gene, CDR1 is SGHAT and CDR2 is FQDESV (reference sequence). Trimming cost V 6 bases and J 0 bases; bases outside gene matches: 4. The CDR3 spells CASRGTGSSGNTIYF. DNA of the CDR3: TGTGCCAGCAGGGGGACAGGAAGCTCTGGAAACACCATATATTTT.

The chain employs TRBV7-2 and TRBJ1-1; D remains unclear. Germline CDR1 SGHTA, CDR2 FQGNSA. The germline V and J ends were trimmed by 5 bases and 6 bases, with 16 bases remaining between them. CDR3 size: 14 residues. DNA of the CDR3: TGTGCCAGCAGCCTCCCTTACGGGTGGTCTGAAGCTTTCTTT. This encodes CASSLPYGWSEAFF.

The chain is built from TRBV25-1 and TRBJ2-1, with D hard to call. Germline lookup yields CDR1 MGHDK and CDR2 SYGVNS. The CDR3 is 14 amino acids. Trimming shortened V by 4 bases and J by 8 bases, and 15 bases separated the two germline ends. The CDR3 coding sequence is TGTGCCAGCAGTGGGCAGTCTTACAGAGATGAGCAGTTCTTC. This encodes CASSGQSYRDEQFF. Full variable domain (remainder filled in from reference TRBV25-1 and TRBJ2-1): EADIYQTPRYLVIGTGKKITLECSQTMGHDKMYWYQQDPGMELHLIHYSYGVNSTEKGDLSSESTVSRIRTEHFPLTLESARPSHTSQYLCASSGQSYRDEQFFGPGTRLTVL.

The chain employs TRBV4-1 and TRBJ2-1, with TRBD2 matching over 9 bases. From germline, CDR1 is MGHRA and CDR2 YSYEKL. The junction had 10 bases not matched to a gene; V was cut back by 5 bases and J by 5 bases. There are 16 residues in the CDR3. The CDR3 loop is CASSKPGTSFNNEQFF. The CDR3 bases are TGCGCCAGCAGCAAACCCGGGACTAGCTTCAACAATGAGCAGTTCTTC.

The V call is TRBV6-5, the J call TRBJ1-4; 7 nucleotides line up with TRBD1. This CDR3 has 12 residues. With 8 bases clipped from V and 8 bases from J, the junction kept 5 bases outside the gene matches. Germline V gene data show CDR1 as MNHEY and CDR2 as SVGAGI. The CDR3 sequence: CASLRQGEKLFF. DNA of the CDR3: TGTGCCAGCCTCCGACAGGGCGAAAAACTGTTTTTT.

V gene TRBV6-2 or TRBV6-3 combines with J gene TRBJ1-6, with D possibly matching TRBD1 (6 bases). V lost 6 bases to trimming and J lost 9 bases, with 12 bases between them. The CDR3 consists of 13 residues. Germline V gives CDR1 MNHEY, CDR2 SVGEGT. This chain's CDR3 is CASSVSGVSPLHF. DNA for the CDR3: TGTGCCAGCAGCGTATCAGGGGTTTCACCCCTCCACTTT.